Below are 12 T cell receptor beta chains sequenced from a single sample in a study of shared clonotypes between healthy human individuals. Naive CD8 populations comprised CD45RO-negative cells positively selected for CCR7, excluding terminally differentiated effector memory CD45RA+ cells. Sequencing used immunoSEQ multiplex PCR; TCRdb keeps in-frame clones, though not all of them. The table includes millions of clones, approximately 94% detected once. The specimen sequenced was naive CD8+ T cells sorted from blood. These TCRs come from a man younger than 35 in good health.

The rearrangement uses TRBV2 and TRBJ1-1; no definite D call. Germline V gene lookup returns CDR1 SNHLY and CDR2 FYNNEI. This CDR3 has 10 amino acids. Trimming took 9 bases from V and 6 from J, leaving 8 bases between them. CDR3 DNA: TGTGCCAGTAGTAGAGCTGAAGCTTTCTTT. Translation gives CASSRAEAFF.

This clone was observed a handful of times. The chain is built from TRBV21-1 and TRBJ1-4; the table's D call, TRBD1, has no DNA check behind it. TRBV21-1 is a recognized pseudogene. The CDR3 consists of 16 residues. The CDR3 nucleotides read TGTGCCAGCAGCGCGGAGTGGCCCAGGGCGGATGAAAAACTGTTTTTT. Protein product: CASSAEWPRADEKLFF.

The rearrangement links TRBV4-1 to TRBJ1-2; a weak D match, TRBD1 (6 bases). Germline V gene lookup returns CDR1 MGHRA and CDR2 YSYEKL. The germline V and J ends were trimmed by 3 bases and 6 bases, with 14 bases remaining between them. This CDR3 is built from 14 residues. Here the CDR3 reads CASSQVRQDHGYTF. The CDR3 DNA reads TGCGCCAGCAGCCAGGTCCGACAGGACCATGGCTACACCTTC.

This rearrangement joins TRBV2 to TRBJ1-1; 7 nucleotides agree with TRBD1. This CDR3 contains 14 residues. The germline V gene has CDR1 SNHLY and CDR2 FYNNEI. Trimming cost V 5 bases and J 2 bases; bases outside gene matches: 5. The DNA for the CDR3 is TGTGCCAGCAGTTCCGGGACAGCAAACACTGAAGCTTTCTTT. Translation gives CASSSGTANTEAFF.

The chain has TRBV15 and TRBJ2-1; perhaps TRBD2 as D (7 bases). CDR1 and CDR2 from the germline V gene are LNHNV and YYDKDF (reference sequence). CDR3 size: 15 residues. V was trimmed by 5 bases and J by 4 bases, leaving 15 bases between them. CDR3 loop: CATSPKGGGYNEQFF. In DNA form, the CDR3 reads TGTGCCACCAGCCCCAAGGGGGGAGGGTACAATGAGCAGTTCTTC.

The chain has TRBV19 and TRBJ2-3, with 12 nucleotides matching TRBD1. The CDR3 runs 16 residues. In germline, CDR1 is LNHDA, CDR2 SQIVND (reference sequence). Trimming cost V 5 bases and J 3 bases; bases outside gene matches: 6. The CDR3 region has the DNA TGTGCCAGTAGTCCCCGGGACAGGGGGCGAACAGATACGCAGTATTTT. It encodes CASSPRDRGRTDTQYF.

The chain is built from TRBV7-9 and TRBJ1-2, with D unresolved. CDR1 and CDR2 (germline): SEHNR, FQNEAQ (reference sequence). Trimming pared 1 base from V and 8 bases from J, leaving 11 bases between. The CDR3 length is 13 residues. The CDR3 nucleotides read TGTGCCAGCAGCTTAGGTGCGGGGAGCGGCTACACCTTC. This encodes CASSLGAGSGYTF.

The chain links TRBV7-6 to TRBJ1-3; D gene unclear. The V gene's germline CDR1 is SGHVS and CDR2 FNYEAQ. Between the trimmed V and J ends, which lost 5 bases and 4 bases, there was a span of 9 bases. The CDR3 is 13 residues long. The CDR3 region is CASSPSPGNTIYF. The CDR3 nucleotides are TGTGCCAGCAGCCCTTCCCCCGGAAACACCATATATTTT.

CDR3 in DNA: TGTGCCAGCAGCTTAGCGAGGACAGGGGACTACGAGCAGTACTTC. Translated, it gives CASSLARTGDYEQYF. The gene calls are TRBV7-6 and TRBJ2-7, with 9 positions matching TRBD1. The CDR3 runs 15 residues. Germline CDR1 is SGHVS and CDR2 is FNYEAQ. V shed 0 bases and J 3 bases; nucleotides not matched to a gene: 3.

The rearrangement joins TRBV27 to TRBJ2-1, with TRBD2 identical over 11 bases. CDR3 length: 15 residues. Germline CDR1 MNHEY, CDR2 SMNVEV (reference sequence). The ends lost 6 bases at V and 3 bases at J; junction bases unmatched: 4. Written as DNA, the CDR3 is TGTGCCAGCAGGTCCACTAGCGGGGGCTACAATGAGCAGTTCTTC. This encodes CASRSTSGGYNEQFF.

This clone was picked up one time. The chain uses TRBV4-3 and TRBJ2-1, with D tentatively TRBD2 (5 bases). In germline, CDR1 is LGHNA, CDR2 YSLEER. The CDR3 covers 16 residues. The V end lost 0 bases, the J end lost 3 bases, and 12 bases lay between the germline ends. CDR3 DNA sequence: TGCGCCAGCAGCCAAGACGCGGAGGCCGACTACAATGAGCAGTTCTTC. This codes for CASSQDAEADYNEQFF.

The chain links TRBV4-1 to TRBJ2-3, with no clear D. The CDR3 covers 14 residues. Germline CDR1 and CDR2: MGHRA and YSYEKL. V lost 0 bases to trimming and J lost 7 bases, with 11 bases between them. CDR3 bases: TGCGCCAGCAGCCAAGAGGGCGGAACTTATACGCAGTATTTT. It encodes CASSQEGGTYTQYF.